These 15 T cell receptor beta chains were sequenced from one sample in a study of T cell changes during pregnancy in multiple sclerosis. Using immunoSEQ multiplex PCR, the repertoire was profiled, and TCRdb retains in-frame clones only, with some absent. The repertoire has 15,000 to 25,000 clones, roughly 90% of them found once; the top ten carry roughly 6%. The source material was CD8+ T cells from peripheral blood mononuclear cells, sampled in the third trimester of pregnancy. These receptors came from a female donor in good health, enrolled as a control in a pregnancy study.

CDR3 in DNA: TGTGCCATCAGTGCCACAGGGGACACTGAAGCTTTCTTT. It is translated as CAISATGDTEAFF. The V gene is TRBV10-3, the J gene TRBJ1-1; 7 nucleotides align to TRBD1. Unmatched junction bases numbered 2, after V lost 4 bases and J lost 3 bases. CDR3 size: 13 residues. Germline V gene sequence: CDR1 ENHRY, CDR2 SYGVKD.

This clone was seen more than once but under ten times. The CDR3 nucleotides read TGTGCCAGCAGTGAACGGAGCACTGAAGCTTTCTTT. Encoded protein: CASSERSTEAFF. The V and J genes are TRBV2 and TRBJ1-1; D gene ambiguous. The germline V and J ends were trimmed by 2 bases and 4 bases, with 5 bases remaining between them. Germline V CDR1 and CDR2: SNHLY, FYNNEI. The CDR3 runs 12 residues.

The rearrangement links TRBV4-2 to TRBJ2-3, with D possibly being TRBD2 (6 bases). CDR3 length equals 17 residues. Trimming left V 2 bases short and J 0 bases short, with 15 bases between. Germline assignment: CDR1 LGHNA and CDR2 YNFKEQ. The CDR3 region has the DNA TGTGCCAGCAGCCAATCCCTAGCGAGATCTAGCACAGATACGCAGTATTTT. Its protein product is CASSQSLARSSTDTQYF.

The chain combines TRBV4-2 with TRBJ1-2; 9 nucleotides agree with TRBD1. V shed 4 bases and J 8 bases; nucleotides not matched to a gene: 11. The CDR3 totals 15 residues. Germline values: CDR1 LGHNA, CDR2 YNFKEQ. Written as DNA, the CDR3 is TGTGCCAGCAGCCCGACCTACTATGACAGGGGGGGCTACACCTTC. Protein: CASSPTYYDRGGYTF.

This clone showed up just once. The chain links TRBV7-2 to TRBJ2-5; TRBD1 might be the D (6 bases). Trimming took off 5 bases at V and 1 base at J, with 14 bases between the two ends. Germline values: CDR1 SGHTA, CDR2 FQGNSA. The CDR3 is 15 amino acids. The CDR3 protein is CASSHGYRAQETQYF. Written as DNA, the CDR3 is TGTGCCAGCAGCCACGGGTACAGGGCCCAAGAGACCCAGTACTTC.

The rearrangement joins TRBV10-3 to TRBJ1-1; 7 positions agree with TRBD1. CDR1 is ENHRY and CDR2 is SYGVKD in the germline V gene. CDR3 length: 12 residues. Trimming removed 8 bases from V and 9 bases from J; junction bases left unmatched: 9. The DNA for the CDR3 is TGTGCCATCGAGGGGGCAGGGGGTCAAGCTTTCTTT. Protein: CAIEGAGGQAFF.

This chain connects TRBV6-6 to TRBJ2-4, with 10 nucleotides matching TRBD1. The junction had 7 bases not matched to a gene; V was cut back by 5 bases and J by 6 bases. The length of the CDR3 is 15 residues. Germline V gene data show CDR1 as MNHNY and CDR2 as SVGAGI (reference sequence). This CDR3 reads CASSPDGTGVNIQYF. Here the CDR3 DNA reads TGTGCCAGCAGTCCTGATGGGACAGGGGTAAACATTCAGTACTTC.

The genes are TRBV5-4 and TRBJ2-1; 11 bases agree with TRBD1. Trimming at V came to 3 bases and at J to 2 bases, leaving 4 bases not matched to a gene. This CDR3 has 16 residues. In germline, CDR1 is SGHNT, CDR2 YYREEE (reference sequence). CDR3: CASSSGQGAPYNEQFF. DNA for the CDR3: TGTGCCAGCAGCTCAGGACAGGGGGCCCCCTACAATGAGCAGTTCTTC.

In nucleotides, the CDR3 is TGTGCCAGCAGCCCAGCGGGGGTACTTAATGAGCAGTTCTTC. Translated: CASSPAGVLNEQFF. V and J are TRBV4-2 and TRBJ2-1, with 8 bases identical to TRBD2. CDR1 and CDR2 (germline): LGHNA, YNFKEQ. Germline trimming cut 4 bases from V and 7 bases from J; bases unmatched to any gene: 6. CDR3 length: 14 amino acids.

The count of this clone is one. The chain recombines TRBV11-2 with TRBJ1-5, with D maybe TRBD1 (5 bases). Germline V gene data show CDR1 as SGHAT and CDR2 as FQNNGV. The V gene lost 0 bases and the J gene lost 3 bases, with 12 bases spanning the gap. This CDR3 comprises 16 residues. The CDR3 DNA follows: TGTGCCAGCAGCTTAGAGGGGCACGGTAACAATCAGCCCCAGCATTTT. Translation: CASSLEGHGNNQPQHF.

The rearrangement links TRBV28 to TRBJ2-5; D call uncertain. The CDR3 covers 13 residues. Germline loops: CDR1 MDHEN, CDR2 SYDVKM. Trimming pared 3 bases from V and 5 bases from J, leaving 10 bases between. CDR3 sequence: CASSFMQAETQYF. CDR3 bases: TGTGCCAGCAGTTTTATGCAGGCGGAGACCCAGTACTTC.

The chain is built from TRBV10-3 and TRBJ1-1; TRBD1 agrees at 7 bases. CDR1 is ENHRY, CDR2 SYGVKD, per germline. There are 16 residues in the CDR3. V shed 2 bases and J 0 bases; nucleotides not matched to a gene: 6. The CDR3 protein is CAISERTDRLNTEAFF. The CDR3 DNA sequence: TGTGCCATCAGTGAGAGGACGGACAGGTTGAACACTGAAGCTTTCTTT.

V usage is TRBV7-9 and J usage is TRBJ1-2; tentatively, D is TRBD1 (6 bases). CDR1 SEHNR and CDR2 FQNEAQ come from the germline V gene (reference sequence). The CDR3 runs to 16 residues. V was clipped by 1 base and J by 6 bases, with 18 bases between them. DNA of the CDR3: TGTGCCAGCAGCTTAGTAGAGAGGGACACTCTCCATGGCTACACCTTC. Its protein is CASSLVERDTLHGYTF.

This clone was seen once. V usage is TRBV28 and J usage is TRBJ2-3; D is unresolved. The germline CDR1 and CDR2 sequences are MDHEN and SYDVKM. This CDR3 comprises 15 residues. Trimming cost V 3 bases and J 1 base, with 11 bases left between them. This CDR3 is CASSFLSLGTDTQYF. Written as DNA, the CDR3 is TGTGCCAGCAGTTTTCTAAGCCTGGGCACAGATACGCAGTATTTT.

This clone was detected a few times. The rearrangement joins TRBV5-4 to TRBJ1-2, with 7 bases aligning to TRBD1. V lost 1 base to trimming and J lost 4 bases; unmatched junction nucleotides: 16. The CDR3 length is 18 residues. Germline CDR1 reads SGHNT; CDR2 reads YYREEE (reference sequence). The DNA of the CDR3 is TGTGCCAGCAGCTTGACCAGGGGGGTACTTTCTCTTTTCTATGGCTACACCTTC. Encoded protein: CASSLTRGVLSLFYGYTF.